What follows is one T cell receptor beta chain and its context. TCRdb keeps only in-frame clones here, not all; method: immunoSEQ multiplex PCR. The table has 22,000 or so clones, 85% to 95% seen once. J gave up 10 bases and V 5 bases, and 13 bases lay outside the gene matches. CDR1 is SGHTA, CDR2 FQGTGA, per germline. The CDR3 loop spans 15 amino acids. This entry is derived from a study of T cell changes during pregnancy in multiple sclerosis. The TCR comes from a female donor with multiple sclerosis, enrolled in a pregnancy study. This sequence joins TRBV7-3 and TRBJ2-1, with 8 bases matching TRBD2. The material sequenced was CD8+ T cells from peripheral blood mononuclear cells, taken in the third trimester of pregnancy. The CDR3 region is CASSPTLGAGGEQFF. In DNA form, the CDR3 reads TGTGCCAGCAGCCCTACTCTGGGTGCGGGAGGAGAGCAGTTCTTC.